The TCR beta chain described here comes from a study of T cell responses to AZD1222 COVID-19 vaccine. Profiling relied on immunoSEQ multiplex PCR, and the TCRdb table lists in-frame clones only, not all of them. The sample holds fewer than 70,000 clones, roughly 87% seen once. Trimming stripped 8 bases from V and 7 bases from J, with 15 bases between. The CDR3 is 13 residues long. Germline CDR1 is SEHNR and CDR2 is FQNEAQ (reference sequence). The V call is TRBV7-9, the J call TRBJ1-5, with D perhaps matching TRBD1 (6 bases). This TCR derives from an adult who received the AZD1222 COVID-19 vaccine. The specimen was peripheral blood, collected 28 days after the second AZD1222 dose. CDR3 DNA: TGTGCCAGCCCTAGGGTCGGGGGCCAGCCCCAGCATTTT. Encoded protein: CASPRVGGQPQHF.